This TCR beta chain was sequenced during a study of Siglec-9 on CD8 T cells in melanoma. Overall study findings and caveats: An effector memory CD8+ T-cell subset seemingly accumulating in melanoma was reportedly marked and regulated by Siglec-9.

Repertoires were generated with immunoSEQ multiplex PCR, while TCRdb's copy carries only in-frame clones and drops some. The sample records 25,000 to 30,000 clones, 75% to 85% being singletons. The CDR3 loop spans 15 amino acids. The V end was cut by 3 bases, the J end by 0 bases, with 12 bases between. Germline CDR1 reads MDHEN; CDR2 reads SYDVKM. Notes on this clone: The antigen is not known.

The chain carries TRBV28 and TRBJ2-7; D is possibly TRBD1 (5 bases). This sequence was found in a human donor in good health. Sequenced: Siglec-9- CD8+ T cells sorted from blood. CDR3 DNA sequence: TGTGCCAGCAGTTTTTACAGGACGAGCTCCTACGAGCAGTACTTC. Its translation is CASSFYRTSSYEQYF.